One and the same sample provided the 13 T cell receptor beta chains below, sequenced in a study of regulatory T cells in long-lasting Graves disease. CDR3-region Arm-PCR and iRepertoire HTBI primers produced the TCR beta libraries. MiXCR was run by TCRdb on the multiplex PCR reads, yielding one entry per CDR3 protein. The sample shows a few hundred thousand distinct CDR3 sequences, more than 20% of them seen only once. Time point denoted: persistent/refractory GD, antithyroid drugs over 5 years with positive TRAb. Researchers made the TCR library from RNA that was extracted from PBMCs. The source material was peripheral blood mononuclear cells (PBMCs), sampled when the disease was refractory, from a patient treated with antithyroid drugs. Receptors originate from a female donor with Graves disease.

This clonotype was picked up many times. DNA of the CDR3: TGTGCCAGCAGCCCCCATTCTGGGTCTAACTATGGCTACACCTTC. This translates into CASSPHSGSNYGYTF. The chain joins TRBV7-2 to TRBJ1-2, with D unclear. Germline V lookup: CDR1 SGHTA, CDR2 FQGNSA. The CDR3 spans 15 residues. V was clipped by 5 bases and J by 0 bases, with 13 bases between them.

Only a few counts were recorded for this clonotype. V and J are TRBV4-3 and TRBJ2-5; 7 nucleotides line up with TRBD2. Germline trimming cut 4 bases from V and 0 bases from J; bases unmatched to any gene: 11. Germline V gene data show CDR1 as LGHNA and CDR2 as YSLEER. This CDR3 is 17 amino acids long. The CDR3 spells CASSRDTGEGYQETQYF. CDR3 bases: TGCGCCAGCAGCCGTGACACTGGGGAGGGGTACCAAGAGACCCAGTACTTC.

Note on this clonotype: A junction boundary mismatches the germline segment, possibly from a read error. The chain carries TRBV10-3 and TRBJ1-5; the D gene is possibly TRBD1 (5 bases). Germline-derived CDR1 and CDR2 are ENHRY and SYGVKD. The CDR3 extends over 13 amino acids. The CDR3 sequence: CAVSEGNNQPQHF. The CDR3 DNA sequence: TGTGCCGTCAGTGAGGGGAACAATCAGCCCCAGCATTTT.

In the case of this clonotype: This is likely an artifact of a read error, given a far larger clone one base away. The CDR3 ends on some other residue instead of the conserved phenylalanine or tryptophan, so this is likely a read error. The CDR3 DNA sequence: TGTGCCAGCAGCCCACAGGGGGGGGGCTACGAGCAGTACCTC. This codes for CASSPQGGGYEQYL. The gene calls are TRBV7-8 and TRBJ2-7; the D gene is possibly TRBD1 (8 bases). The CDR3 is made up of 14 amino acids. Germline V gene sequence: CDR1 SGHVS, CDR2 FQNEAQ. V was pared by 5 bases and J by 3 bases, with 14 bases between.

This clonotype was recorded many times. The CDR3 DNA sequence: TGTGCCAGCAGCGCCGAGGGGGTTGAGCTAGCGGGAGTGTACGAGCAGTACTTC. Translating gives CASSAEGVELAGVYEQYF. The rearrangement links TRBV7-2 to TRBJ2-7; 10 positions agree with TRBD2. Trimming took 5 bases from V and 4 from J; bases not matched to a gene: 17. Germline-derived CDR1 and CDR2 are SGHTA and FQGNSA. CDR3 length equals 18 residues.

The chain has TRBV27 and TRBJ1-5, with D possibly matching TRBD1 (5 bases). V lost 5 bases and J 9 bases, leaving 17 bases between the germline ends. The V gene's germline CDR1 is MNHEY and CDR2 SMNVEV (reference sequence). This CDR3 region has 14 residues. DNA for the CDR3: TGTGCCAGCAGTGAGAGGGTGGGGGGTTGGCCCCAGCATTTT. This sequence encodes CASSERVGGWPQHF.

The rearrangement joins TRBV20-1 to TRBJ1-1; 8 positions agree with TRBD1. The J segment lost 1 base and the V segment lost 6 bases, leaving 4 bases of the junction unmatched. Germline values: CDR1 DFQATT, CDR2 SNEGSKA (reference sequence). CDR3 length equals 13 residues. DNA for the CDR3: TGCAGTGCGCCAGACAGGGGGAACACTGAAGCTTTCTTT. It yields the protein CSAPDRGNTEAFF.

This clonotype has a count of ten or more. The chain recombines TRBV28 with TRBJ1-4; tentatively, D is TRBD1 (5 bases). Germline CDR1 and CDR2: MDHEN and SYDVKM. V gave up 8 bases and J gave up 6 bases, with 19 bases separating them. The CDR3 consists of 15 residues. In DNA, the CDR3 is TGTGCCAGCCGGGTGTACGGGGGACCCGATGAAAAACTGTTTTTT. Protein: CASRVYGGPDEKLFF.

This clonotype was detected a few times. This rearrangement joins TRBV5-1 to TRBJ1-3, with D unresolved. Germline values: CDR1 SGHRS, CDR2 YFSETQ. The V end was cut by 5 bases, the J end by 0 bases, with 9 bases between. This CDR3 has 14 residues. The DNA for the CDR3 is TGCGCCAGCAGTGTCGGGAGCTCTGGAAACACCATATATTTT. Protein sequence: CASSVGSSGNTIYF.

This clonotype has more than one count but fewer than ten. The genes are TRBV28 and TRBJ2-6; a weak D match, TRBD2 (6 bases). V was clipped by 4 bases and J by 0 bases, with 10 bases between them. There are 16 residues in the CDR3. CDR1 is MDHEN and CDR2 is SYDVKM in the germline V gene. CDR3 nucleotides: TGTGCCAGCAGTTCGACGGACTACTCTGGGGCCAACGTCCTGACTTTC. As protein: CASSSTDYSGANVLTF.

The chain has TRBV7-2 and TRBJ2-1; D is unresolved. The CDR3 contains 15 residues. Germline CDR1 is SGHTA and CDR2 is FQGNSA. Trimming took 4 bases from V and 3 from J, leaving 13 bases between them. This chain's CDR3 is CASSSGGVNYNEQFF. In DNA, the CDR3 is TGTGCCAGCAGCTCAGGTGGGGTTAACTACAATGAGCAGTTCTTC.

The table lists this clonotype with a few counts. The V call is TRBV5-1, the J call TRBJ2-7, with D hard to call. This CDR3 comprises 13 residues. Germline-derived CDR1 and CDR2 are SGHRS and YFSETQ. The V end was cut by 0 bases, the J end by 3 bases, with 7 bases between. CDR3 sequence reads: CASSLVSHYEQYF. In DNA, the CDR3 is TGCGCCAGCAGCTTGGTCAGTCACTACGAGCAGTACTTC. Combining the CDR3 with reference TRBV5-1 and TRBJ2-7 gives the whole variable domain KAGVTQTPRYLIKTRGQQVTLSCSPISGHRSVSWYQQTPGQGLQFLFEYFSETQRNKGNFPGRFSGRQFSNSRSEMNVSTLELGDSALYLCASSLVSHYEQYFGPGTRLTVT.

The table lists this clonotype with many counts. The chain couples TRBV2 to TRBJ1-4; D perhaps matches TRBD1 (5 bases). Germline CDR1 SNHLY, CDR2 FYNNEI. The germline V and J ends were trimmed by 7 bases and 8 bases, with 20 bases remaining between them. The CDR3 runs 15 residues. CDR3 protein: CASIMTGGMAEKLFF. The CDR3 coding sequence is TGTGCCAGCATTATGACGGGGGGTATGGCGGAAAAACTGTTTTTT.